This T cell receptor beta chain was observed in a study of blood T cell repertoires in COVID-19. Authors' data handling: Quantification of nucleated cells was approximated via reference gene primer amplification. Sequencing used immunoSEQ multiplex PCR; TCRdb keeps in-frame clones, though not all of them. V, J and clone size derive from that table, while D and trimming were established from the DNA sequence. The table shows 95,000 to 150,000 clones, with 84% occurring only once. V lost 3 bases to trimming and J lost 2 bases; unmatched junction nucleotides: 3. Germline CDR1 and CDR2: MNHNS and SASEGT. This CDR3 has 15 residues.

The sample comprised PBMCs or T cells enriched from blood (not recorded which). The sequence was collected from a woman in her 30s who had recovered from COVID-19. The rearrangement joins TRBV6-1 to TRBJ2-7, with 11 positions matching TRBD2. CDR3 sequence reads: CASSDLAGGPYEQYF. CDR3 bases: TGTGCCAGCAGTGATCTAGCGGGAGGACCCTACGAGCAGTACTTC.